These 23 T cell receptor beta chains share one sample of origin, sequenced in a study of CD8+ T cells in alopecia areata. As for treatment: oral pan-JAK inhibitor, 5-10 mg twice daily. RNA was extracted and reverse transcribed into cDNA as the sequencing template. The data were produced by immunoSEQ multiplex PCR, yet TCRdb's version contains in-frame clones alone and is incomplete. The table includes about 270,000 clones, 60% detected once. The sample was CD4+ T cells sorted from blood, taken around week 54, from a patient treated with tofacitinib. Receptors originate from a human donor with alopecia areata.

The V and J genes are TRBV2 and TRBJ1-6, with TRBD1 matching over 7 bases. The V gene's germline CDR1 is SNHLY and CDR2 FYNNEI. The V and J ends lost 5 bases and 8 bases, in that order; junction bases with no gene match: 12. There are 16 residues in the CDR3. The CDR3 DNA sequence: TGTGCCAGCAGTTCGCGAAGCAGGGGGTTGGATTCACCCCTCCACTTT. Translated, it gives CASSSRSRGLDSPLHF.

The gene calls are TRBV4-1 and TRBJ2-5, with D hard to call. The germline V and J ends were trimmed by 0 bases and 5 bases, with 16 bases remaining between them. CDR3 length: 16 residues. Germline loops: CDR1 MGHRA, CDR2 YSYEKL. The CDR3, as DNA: TGCGCCAGCAGCCAAGAAAGAACAGAAAAAGGGGAGACCCAGTACTTC. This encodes CASSQERTEKGETQYF.

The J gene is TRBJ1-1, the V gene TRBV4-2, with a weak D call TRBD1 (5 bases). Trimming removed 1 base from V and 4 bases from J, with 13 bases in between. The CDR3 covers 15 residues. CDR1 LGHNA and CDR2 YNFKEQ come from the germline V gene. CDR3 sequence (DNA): TGTGCCAGCAGCCAAGTCCCCAGGGAGGGCACTGAAGCTTTCTTT. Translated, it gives CASSQVPREGTEAFF.

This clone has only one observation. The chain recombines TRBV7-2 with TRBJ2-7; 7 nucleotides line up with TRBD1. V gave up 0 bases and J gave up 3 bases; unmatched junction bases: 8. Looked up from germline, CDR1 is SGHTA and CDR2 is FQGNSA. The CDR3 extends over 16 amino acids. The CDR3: CASSLAQTGRGYEQYF. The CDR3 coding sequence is TGTGCCAGCAGCTTAGCGCAGACAGGGAGAGGCTACGAGCAGTACTTC.

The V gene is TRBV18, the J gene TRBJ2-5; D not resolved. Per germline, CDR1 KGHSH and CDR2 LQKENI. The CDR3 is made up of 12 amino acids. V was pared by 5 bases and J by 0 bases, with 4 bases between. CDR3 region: CASSSYQETQYF. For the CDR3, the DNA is TGTGCCAGCTCATCGTACCAAGAGACCCAGTACTTC.

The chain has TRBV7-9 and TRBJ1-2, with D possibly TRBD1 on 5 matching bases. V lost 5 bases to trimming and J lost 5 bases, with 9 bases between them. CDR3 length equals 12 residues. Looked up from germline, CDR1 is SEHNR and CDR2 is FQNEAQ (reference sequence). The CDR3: CASSPGLYGYTF. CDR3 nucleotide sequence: TGTGCCAGCAGCCCGGGGCTTTATGGCTACACCTTC.

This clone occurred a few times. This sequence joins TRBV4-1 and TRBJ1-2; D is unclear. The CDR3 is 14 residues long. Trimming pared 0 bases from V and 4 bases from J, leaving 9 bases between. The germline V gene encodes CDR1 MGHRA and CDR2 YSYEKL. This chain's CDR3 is CASSQEGVIYGYTF. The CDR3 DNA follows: TGCGCCAGCAGCCAAGAAGGAGTTATCTATGGCTACACCTTC.

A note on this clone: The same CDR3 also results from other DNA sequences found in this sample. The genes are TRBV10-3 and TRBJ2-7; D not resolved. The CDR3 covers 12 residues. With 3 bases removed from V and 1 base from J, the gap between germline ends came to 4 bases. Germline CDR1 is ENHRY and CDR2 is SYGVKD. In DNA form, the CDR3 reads TGTGCCATCAGTGACTCATCCTACGAGCAGTACTTC. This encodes CAISDSSYEQYF.

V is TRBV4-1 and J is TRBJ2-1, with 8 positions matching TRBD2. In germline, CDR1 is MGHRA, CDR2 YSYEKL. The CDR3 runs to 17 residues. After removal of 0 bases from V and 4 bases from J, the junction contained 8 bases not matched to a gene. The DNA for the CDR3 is TGCGCCAGCAGCCAAGATTTGAGCGGGGGCCCGTACAATGAGCAGTTCTTC. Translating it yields CASSQDLSGGPYNEQFF.

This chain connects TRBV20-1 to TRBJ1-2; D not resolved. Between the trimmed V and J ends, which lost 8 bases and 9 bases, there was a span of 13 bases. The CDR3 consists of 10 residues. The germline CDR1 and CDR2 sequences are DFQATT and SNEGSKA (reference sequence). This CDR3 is CSPRDLSYTF. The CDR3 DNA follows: TGCAGTCCCCGTGACCTTAGCTACACCTTC.

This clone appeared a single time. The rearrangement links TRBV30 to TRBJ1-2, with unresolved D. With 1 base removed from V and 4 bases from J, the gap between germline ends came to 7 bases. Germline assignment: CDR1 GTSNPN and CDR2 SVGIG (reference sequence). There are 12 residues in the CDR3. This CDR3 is CAWSGLTYGYTF. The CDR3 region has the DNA TGTGCCTGGAGTGGTCTCACCTATGGCTACACCTTC.

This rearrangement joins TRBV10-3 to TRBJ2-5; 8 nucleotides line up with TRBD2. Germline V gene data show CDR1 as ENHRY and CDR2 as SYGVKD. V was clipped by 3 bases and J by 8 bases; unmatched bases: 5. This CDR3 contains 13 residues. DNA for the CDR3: TGTGCCATCAGTGAACTAGCGGAGGAAACCCAGTACTTC. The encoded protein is CAISELAEETQYF.

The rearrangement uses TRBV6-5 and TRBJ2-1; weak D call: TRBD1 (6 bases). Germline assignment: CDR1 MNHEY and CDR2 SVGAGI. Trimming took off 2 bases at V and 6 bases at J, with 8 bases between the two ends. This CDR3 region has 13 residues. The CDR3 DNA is TGTGCCAGCAGTTACCAGGGGTTCAATGAGCAGTTCTTC. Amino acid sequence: CASSYQGFNEQFF.

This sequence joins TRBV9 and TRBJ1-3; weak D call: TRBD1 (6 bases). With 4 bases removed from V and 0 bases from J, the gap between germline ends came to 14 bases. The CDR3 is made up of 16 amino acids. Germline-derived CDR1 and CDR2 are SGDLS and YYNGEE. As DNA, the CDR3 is TGTGCCAGCAGCATCGGACAGTTTAACTCTGGAAACACCATATATTTT. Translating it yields CASSIGQFNSGNTIYF.

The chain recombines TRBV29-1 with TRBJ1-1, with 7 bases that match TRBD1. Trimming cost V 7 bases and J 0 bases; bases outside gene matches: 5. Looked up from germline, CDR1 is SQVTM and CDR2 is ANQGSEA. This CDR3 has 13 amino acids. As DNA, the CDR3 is TGCAGCGGGAGACAGGGAATGAACACTGAAGCTTTCTTT. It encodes CSGRQGMNTEAFF.

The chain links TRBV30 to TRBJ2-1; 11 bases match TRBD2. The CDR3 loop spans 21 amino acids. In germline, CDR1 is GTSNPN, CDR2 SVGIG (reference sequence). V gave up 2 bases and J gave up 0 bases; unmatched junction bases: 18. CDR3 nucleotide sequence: TGTGCCTGGAGTCCCGCCATTACTAGCGGGGGACCGCTAAGCTCCTACAATGAGCAGTTCTTC. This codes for CAWSPAITSGGPLSSYNEQFF.

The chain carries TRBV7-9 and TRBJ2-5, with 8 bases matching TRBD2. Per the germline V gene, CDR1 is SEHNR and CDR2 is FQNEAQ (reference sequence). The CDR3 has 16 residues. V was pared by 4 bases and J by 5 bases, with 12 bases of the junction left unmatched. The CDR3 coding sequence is TGTGCCAGCAGCTCACAAAGCGGGGGTTTTCGGGAGACCCAGTACTTC. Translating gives CASSSQSGGFRETQYF.

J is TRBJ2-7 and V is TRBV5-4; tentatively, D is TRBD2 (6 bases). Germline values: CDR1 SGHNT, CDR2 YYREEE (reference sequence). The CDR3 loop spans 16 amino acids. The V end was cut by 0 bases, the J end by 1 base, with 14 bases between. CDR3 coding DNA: TGTGCCAGCAGCTTGGAGAGGCGGGGCGGATCCTACGAGCAGTACTTC. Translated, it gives CASSLERRGGSYEQYF.

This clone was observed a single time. In DNA form, the CDR3 reads TGTGCCAGCAGCCAAGGGGGACGGAGGTCCCTCCACTTT. It translates to CASSQGGRRSLHF. The gene calls are TRBV4-2 and TRBJ1-6, with D possibly being TRBD1 (5 bases). The germline V gene has CDR1 LGHNA and CDR2 YNFKEQ. Trimming left V 1 base short and J 14 bases short, with 12 bases between. This CDR3 has 13 residues.

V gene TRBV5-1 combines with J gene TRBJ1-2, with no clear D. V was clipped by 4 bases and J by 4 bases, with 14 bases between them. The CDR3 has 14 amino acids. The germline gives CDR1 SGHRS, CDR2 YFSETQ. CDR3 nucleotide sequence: TGCGCCAGCAGCCTCAACAGAGGATCCTATGGCTACACCTTC. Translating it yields CASSLNRGSYGYTF.

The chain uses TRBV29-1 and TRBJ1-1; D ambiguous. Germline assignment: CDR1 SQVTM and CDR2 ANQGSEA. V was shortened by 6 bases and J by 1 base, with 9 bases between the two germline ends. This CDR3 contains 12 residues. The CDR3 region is CSVGLGNTEAFF. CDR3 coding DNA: TGCAGCGTGGGCCTGGGGAACACTGAAGCTTTCTTT. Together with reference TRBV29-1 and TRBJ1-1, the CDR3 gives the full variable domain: SAVISQKPSRDICQRGTSLTIQCQVDSQVTMMFWYRQQPGQSLTLIATANQGSEATYESGFVIDKFPISRPNLTFSTLTVSNMSPEDSSIYLCSVGLGNTEAFFGQGTRLTVV.

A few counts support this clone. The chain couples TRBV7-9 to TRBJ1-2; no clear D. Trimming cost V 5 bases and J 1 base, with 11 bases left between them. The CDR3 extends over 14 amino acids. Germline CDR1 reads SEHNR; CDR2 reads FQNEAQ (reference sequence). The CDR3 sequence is CASSPPENNYGYTF. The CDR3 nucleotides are TGTGCCAGCAGCCCCCCCGAGAATAACTATGGCTACACCTTC.

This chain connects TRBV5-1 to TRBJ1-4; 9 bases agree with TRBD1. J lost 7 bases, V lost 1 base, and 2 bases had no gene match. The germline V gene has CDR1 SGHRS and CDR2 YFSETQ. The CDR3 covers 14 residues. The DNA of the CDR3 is TGCGCCAGCAGCTTGCAGGGACAGGGTGAAAAACTGTTTTTT. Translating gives CASSLQGQGEKLFF.